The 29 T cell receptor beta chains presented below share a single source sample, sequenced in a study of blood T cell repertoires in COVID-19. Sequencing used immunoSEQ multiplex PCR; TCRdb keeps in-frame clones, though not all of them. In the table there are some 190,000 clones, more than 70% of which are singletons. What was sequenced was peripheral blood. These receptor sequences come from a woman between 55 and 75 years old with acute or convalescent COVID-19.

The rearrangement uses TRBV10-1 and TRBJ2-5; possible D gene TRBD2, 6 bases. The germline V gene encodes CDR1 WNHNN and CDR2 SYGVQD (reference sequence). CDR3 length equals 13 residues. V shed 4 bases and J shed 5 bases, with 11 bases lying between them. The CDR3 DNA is TGCGCCAGCAGTGTAACTAGCCATGAGACCCAGTACTTC. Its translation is CASSVTSHETQYF.

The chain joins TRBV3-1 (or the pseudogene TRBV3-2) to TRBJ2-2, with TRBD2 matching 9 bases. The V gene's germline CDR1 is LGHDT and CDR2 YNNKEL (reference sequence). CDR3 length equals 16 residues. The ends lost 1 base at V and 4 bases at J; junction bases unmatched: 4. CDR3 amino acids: CASSQVGGRATGELFF. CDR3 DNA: TGTGCCAGCAGCCAAGTTGGCGGGAGGGCCACCGGGGAGCTGTTTTTT.

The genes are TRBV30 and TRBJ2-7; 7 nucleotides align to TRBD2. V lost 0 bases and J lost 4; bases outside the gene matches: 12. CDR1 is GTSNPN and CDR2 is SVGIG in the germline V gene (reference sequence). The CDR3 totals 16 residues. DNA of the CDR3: TGTGCCTGGAGTGTACCTGGCGGGAGTAGAAGGTACGAGCAGTACTTC. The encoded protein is CAWSVPGGSRRYEQYF.

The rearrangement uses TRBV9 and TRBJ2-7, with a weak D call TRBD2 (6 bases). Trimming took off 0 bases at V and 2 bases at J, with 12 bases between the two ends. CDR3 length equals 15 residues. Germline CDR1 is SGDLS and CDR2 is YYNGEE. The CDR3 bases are TGTGCCAGCAGCGTAGCCGGGACTGAAGCCTACGAGCAGTACTTC. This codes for CASSVAGTEAYEQYF.

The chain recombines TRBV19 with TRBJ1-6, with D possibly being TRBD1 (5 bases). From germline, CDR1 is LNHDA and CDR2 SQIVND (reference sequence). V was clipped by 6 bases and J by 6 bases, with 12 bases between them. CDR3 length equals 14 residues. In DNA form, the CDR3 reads TGTGCCAGTAGCTTGTCAGGGTCTAATTCACCCCTCCACTTT. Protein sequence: CASSLSGSNSPLHF.

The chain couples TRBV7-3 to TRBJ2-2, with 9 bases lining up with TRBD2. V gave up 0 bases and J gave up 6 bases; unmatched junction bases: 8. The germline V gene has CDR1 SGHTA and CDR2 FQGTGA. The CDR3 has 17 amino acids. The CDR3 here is CASSLTGLAGRSGELFF. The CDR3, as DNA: TGTGCCAGCAGCTTAACAGGCCTAGCGGGAAGATCCGGGGAGCTGTTTTTT.

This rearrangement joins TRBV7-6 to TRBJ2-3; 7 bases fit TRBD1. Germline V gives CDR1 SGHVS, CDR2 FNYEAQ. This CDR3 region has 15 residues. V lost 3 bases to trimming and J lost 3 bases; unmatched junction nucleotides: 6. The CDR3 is CASSFPGTETDTQYF. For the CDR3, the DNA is TGTGCCAGCAGCTTTCCCGGGACAGAGACAGATACGCAGTATTTT.

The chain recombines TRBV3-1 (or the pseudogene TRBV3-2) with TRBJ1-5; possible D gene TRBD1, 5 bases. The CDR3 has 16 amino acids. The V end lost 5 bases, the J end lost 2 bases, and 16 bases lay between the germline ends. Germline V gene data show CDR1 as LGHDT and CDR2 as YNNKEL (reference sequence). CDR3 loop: CASSSRGEAGNQPQHF. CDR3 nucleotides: TGTGCCAGCAGCTCGCGGGGGGAGGCTGGCAATCAGCCCCAGCATTTT.

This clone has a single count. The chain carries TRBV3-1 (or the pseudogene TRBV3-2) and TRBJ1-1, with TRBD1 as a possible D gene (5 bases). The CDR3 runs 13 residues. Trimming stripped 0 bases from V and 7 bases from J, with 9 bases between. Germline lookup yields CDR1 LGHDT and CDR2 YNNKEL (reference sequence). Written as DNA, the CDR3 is TGTGCCAGCAGCCAAGATCTTGACAGTGAAGCTTTCTTT. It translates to CASSQDLDSEAFF.

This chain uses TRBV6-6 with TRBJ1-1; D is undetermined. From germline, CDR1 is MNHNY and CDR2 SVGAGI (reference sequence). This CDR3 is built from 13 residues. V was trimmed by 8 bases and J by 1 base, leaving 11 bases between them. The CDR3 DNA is TGTGCCAGCTCCCCGGCAGGGAACACTGAAGCTTTCTTT. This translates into CASSPAGNTEAFF.

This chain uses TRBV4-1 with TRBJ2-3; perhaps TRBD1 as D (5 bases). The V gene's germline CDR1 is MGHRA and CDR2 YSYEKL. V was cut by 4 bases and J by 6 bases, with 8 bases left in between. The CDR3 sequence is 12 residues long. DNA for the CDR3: TGCGCCAGCAGCCCGAACAGGGATACGCAGTATTTT. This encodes CASSPNRDTQYF.

The DNA for the CDR3 is TGTGCCAGCAGCTTTCGGGGGGCGATGGGCTACACCTTC. Residues: CASSFRGAMGYTF. The V call is TRBV5-4, the J call TRBJ1-2, with D perhaps matching TRBD1 (6 bases). The length of the CDR3 is 13 residues. Germline CDR1 and CDR2: SGHNT and YYREEE (reference sequence). Trimming cost V 2 bases and J 8 bases, with 13 bases left between them.

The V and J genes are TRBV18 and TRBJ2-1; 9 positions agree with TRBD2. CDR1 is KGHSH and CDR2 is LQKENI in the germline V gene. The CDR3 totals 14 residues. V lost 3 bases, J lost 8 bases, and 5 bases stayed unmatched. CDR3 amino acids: CASSPSGSRYEQFF. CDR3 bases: TGTGCCAGCTCACCTAGCGGGAGTAGGTATGAGCAGTTCTTC.

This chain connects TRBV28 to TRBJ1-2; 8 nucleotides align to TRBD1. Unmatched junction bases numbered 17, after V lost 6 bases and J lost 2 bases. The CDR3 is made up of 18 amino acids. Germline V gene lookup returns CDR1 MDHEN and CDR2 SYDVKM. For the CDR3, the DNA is TGTGCCAGCAGAGCCAGGGGGCGTGGGCGGGAACCCAACTATGGCTACACCTTC. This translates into CASRARGRGREPNYGYTF.

CDR3 in amino acids: CATSRELGLDNEQFF. CDR3 sequence (DNA): TGTGCCACCAGCAGAGAGTTGGGACTAGACAATGAGCAGTTCTTC. The rearrangement links TRBV15 to TRBJ2-1, with 8 nucleotides matching TRBD2. The junction had 3 bases not matched to a gene; V was cut back by 0 bases and J by 5 bases. CDR1 is LNHNV and CDR2 is YYDKDF in the germline V gene (reference sequence). The CDR3 runs 15 residues. The variable domain in full, with the rest retrieved from reference TRBV15 and TRBJ2-1, is DAMVIQNPRYQVTQFGKPVTLSCSQTLNHNVMYWYQQKSSQAPKLLFHYYDKDFNNEADTPDNFQSRRPNTSFCFLDIRSPGLGDTAMYLCATSRELGLDNEQFFGPGTRLTVL.

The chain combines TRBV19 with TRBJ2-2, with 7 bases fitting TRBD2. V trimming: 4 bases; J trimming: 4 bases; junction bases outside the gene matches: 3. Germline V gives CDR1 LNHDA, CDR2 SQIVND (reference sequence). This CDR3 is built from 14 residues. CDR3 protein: CASSKSGVTGELFF. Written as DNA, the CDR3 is TGTGCCAGTAGTAAAAGCGGGGTCACCGGGGAGCTGTTTTTT.

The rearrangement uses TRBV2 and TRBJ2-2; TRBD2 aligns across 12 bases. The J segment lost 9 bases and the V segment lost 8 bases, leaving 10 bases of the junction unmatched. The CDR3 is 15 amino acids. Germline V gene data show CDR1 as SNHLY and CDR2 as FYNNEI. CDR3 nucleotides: TGTGCCAGCCAACTTCTAGCGGGAGGGCCGAGGGAGCTGTTTTTT. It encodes CASQLLAGGPRELFF.

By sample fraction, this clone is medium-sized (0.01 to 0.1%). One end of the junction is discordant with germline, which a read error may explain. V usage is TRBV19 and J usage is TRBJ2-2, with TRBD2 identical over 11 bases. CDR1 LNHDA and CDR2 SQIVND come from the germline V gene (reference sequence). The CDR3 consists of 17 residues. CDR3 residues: CASSIPTSGRSAGELFF. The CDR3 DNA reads TGTGCCAGCAGTATACCCACTAGCGGGAGATCTGCCGGGGAGCTGTTTTTT.

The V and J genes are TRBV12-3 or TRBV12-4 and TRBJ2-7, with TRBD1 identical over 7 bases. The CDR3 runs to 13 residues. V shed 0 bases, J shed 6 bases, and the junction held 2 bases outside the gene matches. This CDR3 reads CASSLANRGEQYF. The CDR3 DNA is TGTGCCAGCAGTTTAGCGAACAGGGGCGAGCAGTACTTC.

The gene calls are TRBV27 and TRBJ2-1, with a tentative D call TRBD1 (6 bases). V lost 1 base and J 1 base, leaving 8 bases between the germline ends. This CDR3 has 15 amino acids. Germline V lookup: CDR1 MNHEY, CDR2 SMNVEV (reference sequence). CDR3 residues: CASSLLGGSYNEQFF. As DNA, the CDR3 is TGTGCCAGCAGTTTATTAGGGGGTTCCTACAATGAGCAGTTCTTC.

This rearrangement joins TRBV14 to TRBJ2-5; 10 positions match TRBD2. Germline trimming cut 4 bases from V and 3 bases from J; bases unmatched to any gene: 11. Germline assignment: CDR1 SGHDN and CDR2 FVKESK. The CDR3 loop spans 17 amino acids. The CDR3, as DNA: TGTGCCAGCAGCCGGAACGCCCGGCTAGCGGGGGAAGAGACCCAGTACTTC. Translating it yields CASSRNARLAGEETQYF.

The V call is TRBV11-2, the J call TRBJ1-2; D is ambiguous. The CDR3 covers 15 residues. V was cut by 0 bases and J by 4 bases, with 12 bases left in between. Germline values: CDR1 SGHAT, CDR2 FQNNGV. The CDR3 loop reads CASSLDLAQSYGYTF. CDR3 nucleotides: TGTGCCAGCAGCTTAGATCTCGCACAGTCCTATGGCTACACCTTC.

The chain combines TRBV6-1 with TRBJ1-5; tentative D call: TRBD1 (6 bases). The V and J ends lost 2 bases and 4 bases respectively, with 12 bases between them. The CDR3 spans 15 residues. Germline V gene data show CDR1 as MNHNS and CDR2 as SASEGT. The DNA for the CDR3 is TGTGCCAGCAGTGAATGGGGGCAGACAAATCAGCCCCAGCATTTT. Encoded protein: CASSEWGQTNQPQHF.

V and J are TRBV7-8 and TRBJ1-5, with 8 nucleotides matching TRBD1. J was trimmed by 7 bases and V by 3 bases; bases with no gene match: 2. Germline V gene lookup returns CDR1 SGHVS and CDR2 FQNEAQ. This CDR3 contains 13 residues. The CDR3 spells CASSLTGEQPQHF. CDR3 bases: TGTGCCAGCAGCTTGACAGGGGAACAGCCCCAGCATTTT.

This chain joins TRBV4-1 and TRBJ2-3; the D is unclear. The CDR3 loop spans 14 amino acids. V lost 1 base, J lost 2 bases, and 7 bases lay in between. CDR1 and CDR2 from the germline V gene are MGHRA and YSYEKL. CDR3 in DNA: TGCGCCAGCAGCCAAGGTCCTAACACAGATACGCAGTATTTT. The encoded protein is CASSQGPNTDTQYF.

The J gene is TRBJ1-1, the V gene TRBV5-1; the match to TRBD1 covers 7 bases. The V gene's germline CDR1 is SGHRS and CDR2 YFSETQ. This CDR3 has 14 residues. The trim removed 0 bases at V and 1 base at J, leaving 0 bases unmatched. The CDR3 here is CASSLGDRNTEAFF. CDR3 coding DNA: TGCGCCAGCAGCTTGGGGGACAGGAACACTGAAGCTTTCTTT.

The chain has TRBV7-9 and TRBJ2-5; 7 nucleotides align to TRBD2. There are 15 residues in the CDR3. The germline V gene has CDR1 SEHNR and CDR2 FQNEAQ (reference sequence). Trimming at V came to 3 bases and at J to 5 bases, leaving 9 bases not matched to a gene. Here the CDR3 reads CASSFLGEGRETQYF. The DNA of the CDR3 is TGTGCCAGCAGCTTCCTAGGGGAGGGCCGGGAGACCCAGTACTTC.

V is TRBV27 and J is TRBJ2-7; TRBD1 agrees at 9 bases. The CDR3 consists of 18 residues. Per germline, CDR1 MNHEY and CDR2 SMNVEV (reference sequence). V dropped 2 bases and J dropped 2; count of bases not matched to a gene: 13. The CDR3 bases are TGTGCCAGCAGTTTACTACGACGCCGGGACAGGGAACCCTACGAGCAGTACTTC. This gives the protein CASSLLRRRDREPYEQYF.

CDR3 amino acids: CASGDRALSGNTIYF. As DNA, the CDR3 is TGTGCCAGCGGCGACAGGGCCCTCTCTGGAAACACCATATATTTT. The chain recombines TRBV7-9 with TRBJ1-3; 7 positions agree with TRBD1. CDR1 is SEHNR, CDR2 FQNEAQ, per germline (reference sequence). The CDR3 spans 15 residues. Trimming removed 8 bases from V and 0 bases from J; junction bases left unmatched: 7.